The next 24 T cell receptor beta chains were all read from a single sample in a study of CD8 T cells in ankylosing spondylitis. MiXCR, run by TCRdb on the 5' RACE reads, gives a single entry per CDR3 protein. The sample lists 200,000 to 300,000 distinct CDR3 sequences; 8% to 11% were seen once. Material for sequencing was blood, either unsorted or a sorted T cell fraction (not recorded which). The receptor set was obtained from a male donor with ankylosing spondylitis or in good health (not recorded which).

The sample holds many counts of this clonotype. The V and J genes are TRBV6-5 and TRBJ2-3; D possibly corresponds to TRBD1 (5 bases). The germline V gene has CDR1 MNHEY and CDR2 SVGAGI. This CDR3 contains 14 residues. V was pared by 2 bases and J by 11 bases, with 17 bases between. In DNA form, the CDR3 reads TGTGCCAGCAGTTACGGGGCCGGCCCGCAGATGCAGTATTTT. Amino acid sequence: CASSYGAGPQMQYF.

This clonotype was counted ten times or more. This chain connects TRBV5-1 to TRBJ2-2; 7 bases map to TRBD1. The CDR3 has 14 residues. Germline V CDR1 and CDR2: SGHRS, YFSETQ. The junction had 6 bases not matched to a gene; V was cut back by 7 bases and J by 3 bases. CDR3 nucleotide sequence: TGCGCCAGCGGTACAGGGGTCGACACCGGGGAGCTGTTTTTT. It yields the protein CASGTGVDTGELFF.

The chain employs TRBV9 and TRBJ1-6; no clear D gene. Deletions cut 6 bases from V and 7 bases from J, with 14 bases between. The CDR3 has 14 residues. In germline, CDR1 is SGDLS, CDR2 YYNGEE. The DNA of the CDR3 is TGTGCCAGCACCGAACATGAAGGCAATTCACCCCTCCACTTT. Protein: CASTEHEGNSPLHF.

This clonotype was recorded once. One end of the junction fails to match germline, which may point to a read error. V gene TRBV3-1 combines with J gene TRBJ2-1; 8 bases are a match to TRBD1. The germline V gene encodes CDR1 LGHDT and CDR2 YNNKEL (reference sequence). This CDR3 comprises 17 residues. As DNA, the CDR3 is TGTGCCACCAGCAAGGCACGCCGGGACAGGAAAAACAATGAGCAGTTCTTC. Encoded protein: CATSKARRDRKNNEQFF.

This clonotype was seen many times. This chain connects TRBV4-1 to TRBJ2-1, with D possibly being TRBD1 (5 bases). Germline CDR1 reads MGHRA; CDR2 reads YSYEKL. Trimming removed 0 bases from V and 2 bases from J, with 11 bases in between. The CDR3 totals 16 residues. The CDR3 DNA reads as TGCGCCAGCAGCCAAGATAGGGGAAGACCCTACAATGAGCAGTTCTTC. Translated, it gives CASSQDRGRPYNEQFF.

The chain employs TRBV27 and TRBJ1-1; D possibly corresponds to TRBD1 (6 bases). Germline lookup yields CDR1 MNHEY and CDR2 SMNVEV (reference sequence). V was cut by 0 bases and J by 7 bases, with 18 bases left in between. This CDR3 contains 16 residues. CDR3 amino acids: CASSLSLGGARVEAFF. As DNA, the CDR3 is TGTGCCAGCAGTTTATCGCTCGGGGGCGCTCGGGTTGAAGCTTTCTTT.

Ten or more counts support this clonotype. The chain joins TRBV3-1 to TRBJ2-6; D is undetermined. The CDR3 consists of 16 residues. V was pared by 3 bases and J by 2 bases, with 11 bases between. Per germline, CDR1 LGHDT and CDR2 YNNKEL (reference sequence). The CDR3 reads CASSHAEGTGANVLTF. The CDR3 coding sequence is TGTGCCAGCAGCCACGCCGAAGGGACTGGGGCCAACGTCCTGACTTTC.

This clonotype showed up many times. The V and J genes are TRBV5-1 and TRBJ2-7; D unresolved. The CDR3 is 11 residues long. Germline V gene data show CDR1 as SGHRS and CDR2 as YFSETQ. Between the trimmed V and J ends, which lost 1 base and 5 bases, there was a span of 4 bases. CDR3 sequence reads: CASSLLDEQYF. CDR3 DNA sequence: TGCGCCAGCAGCTTGTTGGACGAGCAGTACTTC. Full variable domain (outside the CDR3, taken from reference TRBV5-1 and TRBJ2-7): KAGVTQTPRYLIKTRGQQVTLSCSPISGHRSVSWYQQTPGQGLQFLFEYFSETQRNKGNFPGRFSGRQFSNSRSEMNVSTLELGDSALYLCASSLLDEQYFGPGTRLTVT.

This clonotype was seen ten or more times. V usage is TRBV5-1 and J usage is TRBJ2-1; TRBD2 matches 12 bases. The V segment lost 6 bases and the J segment 7 bases; nucleotides outside the gene matches: 2. Germline values: CDR1 SGHRS, CDR2 YFSETQ. This CDR3 comprises 13 residues. CDR3 nucleotide sequence: TGCGCCAGCAAAACTAGCGGGGGGAATGAGCAGTTCTTC. It yields the protein CASKTSGGNEQFF.

Notes on this clonotype: The germline gene is not matched at one end of the junction; a read error may be the cause. The CDR3 reads CANSLYRGGYTF. Written as DNA, the CDR3 is TGTGCCAACAGCTTGTACAGGGGCGGCTACACCTTC. The chain joins TRBV5-5 to TRBJ1-2; 7 bases map to TRBD1. CDR1 and CDR2 from the germline V gene are SGHKS and YYEKEE (reference sequence). CDR3 length: 12 residues.

This clonotype was seen many times. The chain employs TRBV5-1 and TRBJ2-2; D is possibly TRBD1 (6 bases). Germline loops: CDR1 SGHRS, CDR2 YFSETQ. With 3 bases removed from V and 8 bases from J, the gap between germline ends came to 20 bases. CDR3 size: 16 residues. CDR3 nucleotides: TGCGCCAGCAGCTCCCCCAGGGGCAACTCGCCTGGGGAGCTGTTTTTT. Protein sequence: CASSSPRGNSPGELFF.

The V and J genes are TRBV7-9 and TRBJ1-1; D call uncertain. CDR1 is SEHNR, CDR2 FQNEAQ, per germline (reference sequence). The CDR3 runs to 14 residues. Trimming took 4 bases from V and 5 from J, leaving 14 bases between them. The CDR3: CASSSGLGKTEAFF. The DNA of the CDR3 is TGTGCCAGCAGCTCCGGACTGGGGAAGACTGAAGCTTTCTTT.

This clonotype was counted ten times or more. The CDR3 DNA reads as TGTGCCATCAGTGAAGGTCTAGCGGGAGGGCCTGAGTACTTC. This encodes CAISEGLAGGPEYF. The chain recombines TRBV10-3 with TRBJ2-7; 12 bases align to TRBD2. Trimming cost V 3 bases and J 11 bases; bases outside gene matches: 8. Germline CDR1 and CDR2: ENHRY and SYGVKD. CDR3 length: 14 residues.

This clonotype was counted many times. This chain links TRBV4-1 with TRBJ2-1; 9 positions match TRBD2. Germline-derived CDR1 and CDR2 are MGHRA and YSYEKL. The CDR3 consists of 16 residues. The J segment lost 10 bases and the V segment lost 1 base, leaving 11 bases of the junction unmatched. The CDR3 spells CASSQGSSGERREQFF. The CDR3 DNA reads TGCGCCAGCAGCCAAGGTTCTAGCGGGGAGCGTCGCGAGCAGTTCTTC.

This clonotype came up many times. The chain combines TRBV27 with TRBJ1-4; the D gene is possibly TRBD1 (5 bases). The germline V gene encodes CDR1 MNHEY and CDR2 SMNVEV (reference sequence). There are 14 residues in the CDR3. The V end lost 8 bases, the J end lost 5 bases, and 15 bases lay between the germline ends. The CDR3, as DNA: TGTGCCAGCCCGAAGGGAGGGGAGAATGAAAAACTGTTTTTT. This gives the protein CASPKGGENEKLFF.

The chain is built from TRBV9 and TRBJ2-5; D might be TRBD2 (6 bases). The CDR3 is 16 residues long. The V end was cut by 2 bases, the J end by 1 base, with 15 bases between. Germline-derived CDR1 and CDR2 are SGDLS and YYNGEE. CDR3 loop: CASSVLGGVSQETQYF. DNA of the CDR3: TGTGCCAGCAGCGTTTTAGGCGGGGTTAGCCAAGAGACCCAGTACTTC.

The table lists this clonotype with many counts. This chain connects TRBV20-1 to TRBJ1-5; 9 nucleotides line up with TRBD1. This CDR3 has 15 amino acids. Germline CDR1 reads DFQATT; CDR2 reads SNEGSKA (reference sequence). The ends lost 1 base at V and 3 bases at J; junction bases unmatched: 4. The CDR3 here is CSARGTGEANQPQHF. The CDR3, as DNA: TGCAGTGCTAGAGGGACAGGGGAGGCCAATCAGCCCCAGCATTTT.

In its sample, this clonotype was seen many times. The V gene is TRBV5-1, the J gene TRBJ2-7, with 9 positions matching TRBD1. This CDR3 is built from 15 residues. Germline V lookup: CDR1 SGHRS, CDR2 YFSETQ. The V and J ends lost 6 bases and 0 bases, in that order; junction bases with no gene match: 7. CDR3 nucleotides: TGCGCCAGCAACCTTGGGACAGGGCTCTCCTACGAGCAGTACTTC. Protein: CASNLGTGLSYEQYF.

Many counts were recorded for this clonotype. The gene calls are TRBV3-1 and TRBJ2-5; a weak D match, TRBD2 (5 bases). Between the trimmed V and J ends, which lost 1 base and 4 bases, there was a span of 10 bases. CDR1 LGHDT and CDR2 YNNKEL come from the germline V gene (reference sequence). The CDR3 extends over 14 amino acids. The CDR3 region is CASSQGTGSETQYF. CDR3 sequence (DNA): TGTGCCAGCAGCCAAGGGACGGGATCAGAGACCCAGTACTTC.

This chain connects TRBV20-1 to TRBJ2-7; TRBD1 agrees at 12 bases. V shed 5 bases, J shed 7 bases, and the junction held 6 bases outside the gene matches. The CDR3 covers 13 residues. CDR1 and CDR2 from the germline V gene are DFQATT and SNEGSKA (reference sequence). The CDR3 bases are TGCAGTGCTGAGGGACAGGGGGCGCAGGAGCAGTACTTC. Protein product: CSAEGQGAQEQYF.

This sequence joins TRBV11-2 and TRBJ2-2, with TRBD1 matching over 10 bases. CDR3 size: 17 residues. The trim removed 0 bases at V and 6 bases at J, leaving 7 bases unmatched. Germline CDR1 reads SGHAT; CDR2 reads FQNNGV. The DNA of the CDR3 is TGTGCCAGCAGCTTAGAATTCGTCGGACAGGGGGCCGGGGAGCTGTTTTTT. This gives the protein CASSLEFVGQGAGELFF.

This clonotype has at least ten counts. The chain employs TRBV7-8 and TRBJ1-5; a weak D match, TRBD1 (5 bases). The CDR3 totals 16 residues. The germline V and J ends were trimmed by 2 bases and 2 bases, with 13 bases remaining between them. Looked up from germline, CDR1 is SGHVS and CDR2 is FQNEAQ. The CDR3 DNA follows: TGTGCCAGCAGCTTAAGGGTACAGGAGGGCAATCAGCCCCAGCATTTT. Translated, it gives CASSLRVQEGNQPQHF. Full variable domain (outside the CDR3, taken from reference TRBV7-8 and TRBJ1-5): GAGVSQSPRYKVAKRGQDVALRCDPISGHVSLFWYQQALGQGPEFLTYFQNEAQLDKSGLPSDRFFAERPEGSVSTLKIQRTQQEDSAVYLCASSLRVQEGNQPQHFGDGTRLSIL.

This clonotype was counted at least ten times. This rearrangement joins TRBV5-1 to TRBJ1-2, with 7 bases that match TRBD1. The CDR3 contains 15 residues. Trimming removed 0 bases from V and 7 bases from J; junction bases left unmatched: 9. Germline values: CDR1 SGHRS, CDR2 YFSETQ. For the CDR3, the DNA is TGCGCCAGCAGCTTGGATGGGCAGGGGGTGTTTGGCTACACCTTC. This encodes CASSLDGQGVFGYTF.

This clonotype was detected ten times or more. The rearrangement uses TRBV6-2 or TRBV6-3 and TRBJ2-1; D is unresolved. The CDR3 sequence is 13 residues long. V lost 0 bases, J lost 7 bases, and 7 bases lay in between. Germline values: CDR1 MNHEY, CDR2 SVGEGT. The CDR3 nucleotides read TGTGCCAGCAGTTACTCTTCTAGGAATGAGCAGTTCTTC. Its protein is CASSYSSRNEQFF.